A selection of T cell receptor beta chains follows, all from one sample in a study of shared clonotypes between healthy human individuals. Using immunoSEQ multiplex PCR, the repertoire was profiled, and TCRdb retains in-frame clones only, with some absent. Of about 700,000 clones detected, roughly nine tenths appear once; the ten largest clones hold roughly 24%. The sample taken for sequencing was naive CD8+ T cells sorted from blood. The receptor source for this set is a man aged 30 to 39 in good health. The CDR3 runs from the conserved cysteine through the conserved F or W. A D gene is named only where the DNA matches it firmly. Size tells how often a clone was seen (once, few, many) or the class of an expanded clone, and some rows leave it out.

clone size: .; J gene: TRBJ1-1; D gene: TRBD1; V gene: TRBV5-1; CDR3 protein: CASSPRDRASANTEAFF; CDR3 DNA: TGCGCCAGCAGCCCCCGGGACAGGGCGTCGGCGAACACTGAAGCTTTCTTT
clone size: .; J gene: TRBJ2-7; D gene: .; V gene: TRBV14; CDR3 protein: CASSHFRGSTYEQYF; CDR3 DNA: TGTGCCAGCAGCCATTTCAGGGGTTCTACCTACGAGCAGTACTTC
clone size: .; J gene: TRBJ1-2; D gene: TRBD1; V gene: TRBV4-2; CDR3 protein: CASSQFDRDRGAIGYGYTF; CDR3 DNA: TGTGCCAGCAGCCAATTTGACCGGGACAGAGGGGCTATAGGCTATGGCTACACCTTC
clone size: .; J gene: TRBJ2-1; D gene: .; V gene: TRBV6-5; CDR3 protein: CASSYGSSPIYNEQFF; CDR3 DNA: TGTGCCAGCAGTTACGGCTCGTCCCCTATCTACAATGAGCAGTTCTTC
clone size: .; J gene: TRBJ1-5; D gene: .; V gene: TRBV25-1; CDR3 protein: CASMSGQPQHF; CDR3 DNA: TGTGCCAGCATGTCGGGGCAGCCCCAGCATTTT
clone size: .; J gene: TRBJ2-6; D gene: TRBD1; V gene: TRBV11-2; CDR3 protein: CASSRGTGDSGANVLTF; CDR3 DNA: TGTGCCAGCAGCCGAGGGACAGGCGACTCTGGGGCCAACGTCCTGACTTTC
clone size: .; J gene: TRBJ2-3; D gene: TRBD1; V gene: TRBV7-6; CDR3 protein: CASSLRDRTTDTQYF; CDR3 DNA: TGTGCCAGCAGCTTAAGGGACAGAACTACAGATACGCAGTATTTT
clone size: .; J gene: TRBJ2-1; D gene: .; V gene: TRBV10-1; CDR3 protein: CASSDPGLRNNEQFF; CDR3 DNA: TGCGCCAGCAGTGATCCCGGACTGCGGAACAATGAGCAGTTCTTC
clone size: .; J gene: TRBJ1-1; D gene: TRBD1; V gene: TRBV27; CDR3 protein: CASSSGQGNTEAFF; CDR3 DNA: TGTGCCAGCAGCTCGGGACAGGGGAACACTGAAGCTTTCTTT
clone size: .; J gene: TRBJ2-7; D gene: TRBD1; V gene: TRBV11-2; CDR3 protein: CASSSRSTGGAGSSYEQYF; CDR3 DNA: TGTGCCAGCAGCTCCCGAAGCACAGGGGGCGCGGGAAGCTCCTACGAGCAGTACTTC
clone size: few; J gene: TRBJ2-5; D gene: .; V gene: TRBV28; CDR3 protein: CASNPMGYQETQYF; CDR3 DNA: TGTGCCAGCAACCCGATGGGGTACCAAGAGACCCAGTACTTC
clone size: .; J gene: TRBJ1-5; D gene: TRBD1; V gene: TRBV4-1; CDR3 protein: CASSPGQGRTDQPQHF; CDR3 DNA: TGCGCCAGCAGCCCCGGACAGGGGAGGACTGATCAGCCCCAGCATTTT
clone size: .; J gene: TRBJ2-5; D gene: TRBD2; V gene: TRBV27; CDR3 protein: CASSEREGPFQETQYF; CDR3 DNA: TGTGCCAGCAGTGAGAGGGAGGGCCCGTTCCAAGAGACCCAGTACTTC
clone size: .; J gene: TRBJ2-7; D gene: .; V gene: TRBV30; CDR3 protein: CAWSVGQGSYEQYF; CDR3 DNA: TGTGCCTGGAGTGTAGGGCAGGGTAGCTACGAGCAGTACTTC
clone size: .; J gene: TRBJ1-1; D gene: .; V gene: TRBV4-1; CDR3 protein: CASSHNQGNTEAFF; CDR3 DNA: TGCGCCAGCAGCCACAACCAGGGGAACACTGAAGCTTTCTTT
clone size: .; J gene: TRBJ2-7; D gene: .; V gene: TRBV2; CDR3 protein: CASTESLQLSYEQYF; CDR3 DNA: TGTGCCAGCACCGAATCTCTCCAGCTCTCCTACGAGCAGTACTTC
clone size: .; J gene: TRBJ2-2; D gene: TRBD2; V gene: TRBV27; CDR3 protein: CASSTLTSGYTGELFF; CDR3 DNA: TGTGCCAGCAGTACCCTGACTAGCGGTTACACCGGGGAGCTGTTTTTT
clone size: .; J gene: TRBJ2-1; D gene: .; V gene: TRBV20-1; CDR3 protein: CSAPTREQFF; CDR3 DNA: TGCAGTGCTCCGACTCGTGAGCAGTTCTTC
clone size: .; J gene: TRBJ2-1; D gene: TRBD2; V gene: TRBV7-9; CDR3 protein: CASSFGTSGSYNEQFF; CDR3 DNA: TGTGCCAGCAGCTTCGGCACTAGCGGCTCCTACAATGAGCAGTTCTTC
clone size: .; J gene: TRBJ1-1; D gene: .; V gene: TRBV9; CDR3 protein: CASSDGDEQGPTEAFF; CDR3 DNA: TGTGCCAGCAGCGATGGCGACGAACAGGGCCCCACTGAAGCTTTCTTT
clone size: .; J gene: TRBJ2-1; D gene: TRBD2; V gene: TRBV27; CDR3 protein: CASSSWTSGSYNEQFF; CDR3 DNA: TGTGCCAGCAGCTCCTGGACTAGCGGTTCCTACAATGAGCAGTTCTTC
clone size: .; J gene: TRBJ1-1; D gene: TRBD1; V gene: TRBV6-5; CDR3 protein: CASSSTGMNTEAFF; CDR3 DNA: TGTGCCAGCAGTTCGACAGGGATGAACACTGAAGCTTTCTTT
clone size: once; J gene: TRBJ2-1; D gene: .; V gene: TRBV6-6; CDR3 protein: CASSYGLLYNEQFF; CDR3 DNA: TGTGCCAGCAGTTACGGTCTACTTTACAATGAGCAGTTCTTC
clone size: .; J gene: TRBJ2-5; D gene: TRBD2; V gene: TRBV15; CDR3 protein: CATSREASGIGTETQYF; CDR3 DNA: TGTGCCACCAGCAGAGAGGCTAGCGGGATTGGTACGGAGACCCAGTACTTC
clone size: once; J gene: TRBJ2-1; D gene: TRBD1; V gene: TRBV28; CDR3 protein: CASSLPLTGSQINEQFF; CDR3 DNA: TGTGCCAGCAGTTTACCCTTGACAGGGTCGCAAATTAATGAGCAGTTCTTC
clone size: .; J gene: TRBJ2-7; D gene: TRBD2; V gene: TRBV5-1; CDR3 protein: CASRPGTNEQYF; CDR3 DNA: TGCGCCAGCAGACCCGGGACTAACGAGCAGTACTTC
clone size: .; J gene: TRBJ2-7; D gene: .; V gene: TRBV14; CDR3 protein: CASSQDSGGLTYEQYF; CDR3 DNA: TGTGCCAGCAGCCAAGATTCCGGGGGGCTTACCTACGAGCAGTACTTC
clone size: .; J gene: TRBJ1-2; D gene: .; V gene: TRBV10-3; CDR3 protein: CAISESYRDSRSGYTF; CDR3 DNA: TGTGCCATCAGTGAGTCGTATCGGGACTCCCGGTCGGGCTACACCTTC
clone size: .; J gene: TRBJ2-1; D gene: TRBD2; V gene: TRBV10-3; CDR3 protein: CAISPFIGSGSAYEQFF; CDR3 DNA: TGTGCCATCAGCCCCTTTATCGGTAGCGGGAGTGCTTATGAGCAGTTCTTC
clone size: .; J gene: TRBJ2-7; D gene: .; V gene: TRBV27; CDR3 protein: CASSKGLAYEQYF; CDR3 DNA: TGTGCCAGCAGCAAAGGCCTTGCCTACGAGCAGTACTTC
clone size: .; J gene: TRBJ2-1; D gene: .; V gene: TRBV13; CDR3 protein: CASSLGAGGYNEQFF; CDR3 DNA: TGTGCCAGCAGCTTAGGGGCCGGTGGGTACAATGAGCAGTTCTTC
clone size: .; J gene: TRBJ2-7; D gene: .; V gene: TRBV5-5; CDR3 protein: CASSLVYSYEQYF; CDR3 DNA: TGTGCCAGCAGCTTGGTATACAGCTACGAGCAGTACTTC
clone size: .; J gene: TRBJ2-2; D gene: TRBD2; V gene: TRBV11-2; CDR3 protein: CASSPPIAGGRTGELFF; CDR3 DNA: TGTGCCAGCAGCCCGCCCATAGCGGGAGGGAGGACCGGGGAGCTGTTTTTT
clone size: .; J gene: TRBJ2-1; D gene: TRBD2; V gene: TRBV9; CDR3 protein: CASSVAGTSGNEQFF; CDR3 DNA: TGTGCCAGCAGCGTTGCCGGGACTAGCGGCAATGAGCAGTTCTTC